The T cell receptor (beta chain) described here comes from a study of post-analysis software for immune sequencing data. General study results and limits: Patients had higher frequencies than controls of five or six TRBV segments, including TRBV5-6, TRBV5-1 and TRBV20-1. Strong co-clustering by F measure was seen for same-batch samples. Controls' normalized Chao1 diversity significantly exceeded that of multiple sclerosis patients.

cDNA libraries for TCR beta contained unique molecular identifiers. Roughly 500,000 cDNA molecules were obtained from around 0.96 to 9.9 million T cells. MiXCR was run by TCRdb on the PCR reads, yielding one entry per CDR3 protein. Of 380,000 or so distinct CDR3 sequences listed, around a third are singletons. Trimming stripped 0 bases from V and 1 base from J, with 11 bases between. Germline CDR1 MGHRA, CDR2 YSYEKL. CDR3 length: 16 residues. Notes on this clonotype: Its target is not known.

The sequenced material came from blood. This TCR derives from a girl aged 10-17 years with multiple sclerosis. The chain has TRBV4-1 and TRBJ2-3; no definite D call. The CDR3 region is CASSQEPNSRTDTQYF. The CDR3 region has the DNA TGCGCCAGCAGCCAAGAACCCAATTCCCGCACAGATACGCAGTATTTT.